This TCR beta chain was captured in a study of metastatic and nonmetastatic thyroid tumors. About the research overall: Where malignant and benign thyroid patients were concerned, repertoires were compared across blood and tumor or nodule tissue.

By proportion, this clone is medium-sized. The antigen is undetermined. No patient received treatment before thyroid surgery. As handled by the study authors: Researchers built a distant-metastasis classifier for papillary thyroid cancer that drew on CDR3 differences across clinicopathological groups. TCRdb re-called clones from the PCR reads using MiXCR. TCRdb, not the original authors, processed these V and J calls. The table records tens of thousands of clones, about 13% of them present only once. Notes on the study in general: The reported finding was significantly higher TCR beta diversity in malignant thyroid tumors relative to benign nodules, in blood and tumor.

Sample: blood. The clonotype was recovered from a female donor with papillary thyroid cancer or a benign thyroid nodule (not recorded which). Some clones in this sample may be carry-over from other donors' samples.

CDR3 bases: TGTGCCAGCAGCTTGAACGGTCTAGGGAATTCACCCCTCCACTTT. It yields the protein CASSLNGLGNSPLHF. The chain couples TRBV5-4 to TRBJ1-6, with D uncertain. The CDR3 has 15 residues. CDR1 is SGHNT, CDR2 YYREEE, per germline (reference sequence). The V end was cut by 1 base, the J end by 7 bases, with 12 bases between.